Listed below are T cell receptor beta chains from one sample, sequenced in a study of blood T cells in healthy people across ages. Using its own MiXCR run on the 5' RACE reads, TCRdb lists one record per CDR3 protein. The sample gives 700,000 to 900,000 distinct CDR3 sequences, roughly 50% of which show up once; roughly two fifths is in the top ten. Sample: blood. Receptors originate from a man at least 80 years old in good health. The CDR3 runs from the conserved cysteine through the conserved F or W.

v_gene,j_gene,CDR3aa
TRBV20-1,TRBJ2-5,CSAPRGEILKTQYF
TRBV29-1,TRBJ1-4,CSVSGGNEKLFF
TRBV3-1,TRBJ2-4,CASSQRTSGVKNIQYF
TRBV20-1,TRBJ2-7,CSARGIGVAAAYEQYF
TRBV7-2,TRBJ2-4,CASSARVAKNIQYF
TRBV5-1,TRBJ2-1,CASSLGRAGGNEQFF
TRBV4-1,TRBJ2-7,CASSQDGTATYGEQYF
TRBV6-1,TRBJ2-7,CASSGLAGASAEQYF
TRBV5-1,TRBJ2-7,CASSSRGQGNEQYF
TRBV7-2,TRBJ2-2,CASSLRQRTGELFF
TRBV13,TRBJ2-5,CASSSDREETQYF
TRBV7-4,TRBJ2-1,CASSVLQGGLGNEQFF
TRBV20-1,.,CSARGTVSYEQYF
TRBV5-1,TRBJ2-7,CASTPAGGSYEQYF
TRBV12-3/TRBV12-4,TRBJ1-2,CASSPAWGYTF
TRBV20-1,TRBJ2-1,CSAIPGLAGGRVQFF
TRBV5-1,TRBJ2-5,CASSLGGGVNEQYF
TRBV3-1,TRBJ1-1,CASSQTPLNTEAFF
TRBV5-1,TRBJ2-1,CASSLGGSGHNEQFF
TRBV29-1,TRBJ1-1,CSEVDSYNTEAFF
TRBV7-9,TRBJ2-7,CASSLFVRSQDEQYF
TRBV2,TRBJ2-5,CASSEEQGAMETQYF
TRBV5-1,TRBJ1-2,CASSPGTEGGYGYTF
TRBV27,TRBJ2-1,CASSPIGEDPYNEQFF
TRBV9,TRBJ2-5,CASSVGSGYQGTQYF
TRBV20-1,TRBJ1-2,CSARGLQGKSDGYTF